A single sample is the source of the 19 T cell receptor beta chains below, sequenced in a study of T-cell reconstitution after alpha-beta-depleted transplantation in children. Using unique molecular identifiers, the investigators prepared the TCRbeta library. TCRdb analysed the PCR reads with MiXCR anew, one entry per CDR3 protein. The sample yields approximately 270,000 distinct CDR3 sequences, about 10% seen once. The specimen was PBMCs from the stem cell graft donor, collected from the stem cell graft. Receptor source: a human donor who donated a stem cell graft to a child with SCID.

The chain has TRBV5-1 and TRBJ2-4; a possible D gene is TRBD1 (6 bases). Germline V lookup: CDR1 SGHRS, CDR2 YFSETQ. The V end lost 0 bases, the J end lost 6 bases, and 10 bases lay between the germline ends. CDR3 length: 14 residues. The CDR3 DNA is TGCGCCAGCAGCTTGGGGACAGAGCGAAACATTCAGTACTTC. Its protein is CASSLGTERNIQYF.

This clonotype was recorded a few times. This sequence joins TRBV25-1 and TRBJ1-6; weak D call: TRBD1 (5 bases). CDR3 size: 15 residues. V gave up 5 bases and J gave up 11 bases, with 19 bases separating them. The germline gives CDR1 MGHDK, CDR2 SYGVNS. The CDR3 protein is CASSHPGRGLAPLHF. The CDR3 DNA reads TGTGCCAGCAGTCACCCCGGTAGGGGCCTCGCACCCCTCCACTTT.

The chain has TRBV2 and TRBJ1-1; perhaps TRBD1 as D (6 bases). Germline lookup yields CDR1 SNHLY and CDR2 FYNNEI. CDR3 size: 14 residues. The ends were cut back, 4 bases at V and 1 base at J, with 10 bases in the middle. The DNA of the CDR3 is TGTGCCAGCAGTGTGATCAGGGGGAACACTGAAGCTTTCTTT. Its protein is CASSVIRGNTEAFF.

This clonotype appeared a few times. J is TRBJ1-2 and V is TRBV15; 7 bases agree with TRBD1. The V segment lost 1 base and the J segment 2 bases; nucleotides outside the gene matches: 10. Germline V lookup: CDR1 LNHNV, CDR2 YYDKDF (reference sequence). The CDR3 sequence is 17 residues long. CDR3 sequence: CATSRAPPTGSNYGYTF. The CDR3 DNA reads TGTGCCACCAGCAGAGCCCCCCCGACAGGGTCGAACTATGGCTACACCTTC.

The J gene is TRBJ2-3, the V gene TRBV12-3 or TRBV12-4; 8 bases map to TRBD1. The CDR3 extends over 15 amino acids. V lost 6 bases to trimming and J lost 3 bases; unmatched junction nucleotides: 8. CDR3 sequence reads: CASSLQGDGTDTQYF. In nucleotides, the CDR3 is TGTGCCAGCAGCTTACAGGGGGACGGGACAGATACGCAGTATTTT.

In this sample, this clonotype turned up many times. The CDR3 region has the DNA TGTGCCAGCAGTGGGCGGTCGGAAGCCGGGGAGCTGTTTTTT. Amino acid sequence: CASSGRSEAGELFF. V is TRBV2 and J is TRBJ2-2; no definite D call. Trimming stripped 4 bases from V and 6 bases from J, with 12 bases between. The germline CDR1 and CDR2 sequences are SNHLY and FYNNEI. The CDR3 sequence is 14 residues long.

J is TRBJ2-1 and V is TRBV12-3 or TRBV12-4; possibly TRBD1 or TRBD2 for D (5 bases each). The CDR3 runs 14 residues. V was shortened by 6 bases and J by 7 bases, with 16 bases between the two germline ends. The CDR3 DNA sequence: TGTGCCAGCAGAGCAGGACGAGGGGCGAATGAGCAGTTCTTC. Translation: CASRAGRGANEQFF.

This clonotype turned up a few times. This chain connects TRBV10-3 to TRBJ1-3; 8 positions agree with TRBD1. Trimming at V came to 8 bases and at J to 7 bases, leaving 13 bases not matched to a gene. The CDR3 contains 15 residues. Germline values: CDR1 ENHRY, CDR2 SYGVKD. The CDR3 sequence is CAILGGQDDKNTIYF. Written as DNA, the CDR3 is TGTGCCATCCTTGGGGGACAGGATGATAAGAACACCATATATTTT.

Of note for this clonotype: Sequence at one end of the junction differs from germline and may be a read error. The rearrangement links TRBV20-1 to TRBJ2-6; D is possibly TRBD1 or TRBD2 (5 bases each). This CDR3 has 16 residues. Looked up from germline, CDR1 is DFQATT and CDR2 is SNEGSKA (reference sequence). The CDR3 loop is CSARDHGMSGASVLTF. DNA of the CDR3: TGCAGTGCTAGAGATCACGGGATGTCTGGGGCCAGCGTCCTGACTTTC.

The V gene is TRBV5-1, the J gene TRBJ2-7, with TRBD2 as a possible D gene (5 bases). V lost 0 bases, J lost 3 bases, and 7 bases lay in between. This CDR3 region has 13 residues. The germline CDR1 and CDR2 sequences are SGHRS and YFSETQ. CDR3 protein: CASSLELGYEQYF. In DNA, the CDR3 is TGCGCCAGCAGCTTGGAACTAGGCTACGAGCAGTACTTC.

As regards this clonotype: The junction departs from germline at one end; a sequencing error may be responsible. The rearrangement joins TRBV5-1 to TRBJ2-5; D unclear. CDR1 and CDR2 (germline): SGHRS, YFSETQ. The CDR3 has 13 residues. The CDR3 reads CASSYDTQDTQYF. For the CDR3, the DNA is TGCGCCAGCAGCTACGACACCCAAGATACCCAGTACTTC.

The V gene is TRBV12-3 or TRBV12-4, the J gene TRBJ2-3, with TRBD1 matching over 11 bases. The CDR3 extends over 17 amino acids. V was clipped by 5 bases and J by 9 bases; unmatched bases: 16. CDR3 nucleotide sequence: TGTGCCAGCAGTCCTGACCTGGGGACAGGGGGAAGTTGGACGCAGTATTTT. Protein: CASSPDLGTGGSWTQYF.

This clonotype was seen many times. This chain joins TRBV7-9 and TRBJ2-3; TRBD2 is a possible D gene (7 bases). Trimming shortened V by 4 bases and J by 5 bases, and 16 bases separated the two germline ends. The germline V gene has CDR1 SEHNR and CDR2 FQNEAQ (reference sequence). The CDR3 is 15 residues long. CDR3 nucleotides: TGTGCCAGCAGCTCAATGGGGGGGCAGAGAGATACGCAGTATTTT. Translation: CASSSMGGQRDTQYF.

This clonotype came up a few times. V gene TRBV12-5 combines with J gene TRBJ2-7, with D unresolved. The CDR3 consists of 12 residues. V dropped 1 base and J dropped 4 bases, with 5 bases sitting between them. CDR1 and CDR2 (germline): LGHNT, FRNRAP. The CDR3 coding sequence is TGTGCTAGTGGTTTGGCCCATTACGAGCAGTACTTC. Translating it yields CASGLAHYEQYF.

This clonotype appeared a few times. The J gene is TRBJ2-5, the V gene TRBV10-3, with TRBD1 as a possible D gene (6 bases). Trimming took off 3 bases at V and 2 bases at J, with 13 bases between the two ends. This CDR3 is built from 15 residues. CDR1 is ENHRY, CDR2 SYGVKD, per germline. The CDR3 DNA reads TGTGCCATCAGTGATGGCAGGGGCGAACAAGAGACCCAGTACTTC. The encoded protein is CAISDGRGEQETQYF.

V and J are TRBV7-8 and TRBJ1-6; 8 nucleotides align to TRBD1. The CDR3 consists of 18 residues. Germline values: CDR1 SGHVS, CDR2 FQNEAQ. The V and J ends lost 3 bases and 0 bases, in that order; junction bases with no gene match: 7. The CDR3 loop reads CASSLATGESSYNSPLHF. The CDR3, as DNA: TGTGCCAGCAGCTTGGCGACAGGGGAGAGCTCCTATAATTCACCCCTCCACTTT.

The chain employs TRBV3-1 and TRBJ2-3; no firm D call. Deletions cut 5 bases from V and 4 bases from J, with 10 bases between. The germline gives CDR1 LGHDT, CDR2 YNNKEL (reference sequence). The CDR3 spans 13 residues. CDR3 sequence reads: CASSAPDADTQYF. In DNA, the CDR3 is TGTGCCAGCAGCGCACCGGATGCAGATACGCAGTATTTT.

This clonotype has just a few counts. The rearrangement links TRBV6-5 to TRBJ1-6; 8 nucleotides line up with TRBD1. After removal of 5 bases from V and 6 bases from J, the junction contained 6 bases not matched to a gene. The CDR3 runs to 15 residues. CDR1 and CDR2 from the germline V gene are MNHEY and SVGAGI. The CDR3 is CASSPPTGANSPLHF. As DNA, the CDR3 is TGTGCCAGCAGTCCGCCGACAGGGGCTAATTCACCCCTCCACTTT.

In its sample, this clonotype was seen a few times. This chain links TRBV5-1 with TRBJ2-2; the D gene is possibly TRBD1 (6 bases). Looked up from germline, CDR1 is SGHRS and CDR2 is YFSETQ. Between the trimmed V and J ends, which lost 2 bases and 5 bases, there was a span of 13 bases. The CDR3 contains 15 residues. The CDR3 DNA reads as TGCGCCAGCAGCTTCACAGGGAAAGGGACCGGGGAGCTGTTTTTT. Its protein product is CASSFTGKGTGELFF.